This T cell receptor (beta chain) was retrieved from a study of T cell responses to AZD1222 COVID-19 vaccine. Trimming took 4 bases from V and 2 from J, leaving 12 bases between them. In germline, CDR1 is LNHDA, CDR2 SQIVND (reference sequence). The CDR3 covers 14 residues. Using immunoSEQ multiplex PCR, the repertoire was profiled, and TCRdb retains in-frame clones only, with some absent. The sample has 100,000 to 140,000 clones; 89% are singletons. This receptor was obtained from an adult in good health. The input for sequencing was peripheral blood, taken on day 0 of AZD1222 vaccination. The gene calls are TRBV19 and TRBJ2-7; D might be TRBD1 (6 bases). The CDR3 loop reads CASSSGRGAYEQYF. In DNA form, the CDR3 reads TGTGCCAGTAGTAGCGGCAGGGGTGCCTACGAGCAGTACTTC.